This is a list of T cell receptor beta chains from one sample in a study of T cells in Graves' hyperthyroidism and ophthalmopathy. TCRdb re-called the multiplex PCR reads with MiXCR, one entry per CDR3 protein. The sample holds roughly 570,000 distinct CDR3 sequences, 35% to 55% seen once. Sequencing was done on a sample of peripheral blood or thyroid tissue (not recorded which). The receptor set was obtained from a woman between 18 and 29 years old with Graves' hyperthyroidism. The CDR3 runs from the conserved cysteine through the conserved F or W.

v_call: TRBV9
j_call: TRBJ2-3
cdr3_aa: CASKAGGTADTQYF

v_call: TRBV6-2/TRBV6-3
j_call: TRBJ1-1
cdr3_aa: CATLFRGYGTEAFF

v_call: TRBV20-1
j_call: TRBJ2-2
cdr3_aa: CSAGGTGELFF

v_call: TRBV6-5
j_call: TRBJ1-3
cdr3_aa: CASMLFPRPGNTIYF

v_call: TRBV6-4
j_call: TRBJ2-5
cdr3_aa: CASKRGKTQYF

v_call: TRBV11-2
j_call: TRBJ2-7
cdr3_aa: CASTKMGNTYEQYF

v_call: TRBV20-1
j_call: TRBJ2-2
cdr3_aa: CSARGDFNTGELFF

v_call: TRBV5-4
j_call: TRBJ2-7
cdr3_aa: CASRKTLAGESEQYF

v_call: TRBV4-1
j_call: TRBJ1-4
cdr3_aa: CASSEASGGKSEKLFF

v_call: TRBV12-5
j_call: TRBJ2-5
cdr3_aa: CASGSPGIPVRETQYF

v_call: TRBV4-1
j_call: TRBJ2-5
cdr3_aa: CASSQVGAETQYF

v_call: TRBV7-2
j_call: TRBJ1-2
cdr3_aa: CASSLGAGADYTF

v_call: TRBV7-6
j_call: TRBJ1-2
cdr3_aa: CASSRGDASTPGYTF

v_call: TRBV20-1
j_call: TRBJ2-7
cdr3_aa: CSARTSGSLSSYEQYF

v_call: TRBV20-1
j_call: TRBJ2-2
cdr3_aa: CSARVTSGKGGELFF

v_call: TRBV14
j_call: TRBJ2-7
cdr3_aa: CASSQGKWGRLLYEQYF

v_call: TRBV10-3
j_call: TRBJ2-1
cdr3_aa: CAISPGLAGEAAIGQFF

v_call: TRBV29-1
j_call: TRBJ1-2
cdr3_aa: CSVEGTSGRSYGYTF

v_call: TRBV15
j_call: TRBJ2-2
cdr3_aa: CATEEQGAYGYTGELFF

v_call: TRBV7-3
j_call: TRBJ2-7
cdr3_aa: CASSLGASGDYEQYF

v_call: TRBV24-1
j_call: TRBJ2-3
cdr3_aa: CATSRQGGTDTQYF

v_call: TRBV20-1
j_call: TRBJ2-5
cdr3_aa: CSATPRASETQYF

v_call: TRBV5-1
j_call: TRBJ1-5
cdr3_aa: CASSLIQGAGAEHF

v_call: TRBV9
j_call: TRBJ2-5
cdr3_aa: CASSGGTSGQETQYF

v_call: TRBV29-1
j_call: TRBJ2-7
cdr3_aa: CSVGVSPYEQYF

v_call: TRBV2
j_call: TRBJ2-7
cdr3_aa: CASSTLAGSRYEQYF

v_call: TRBV18
j_call: TRBJ1-5
cdr3_aa: CASSPGWDQPQHF

v_call: TRBV6-1
j_call: TRBJ2-2
cdr3_aa: CASRPSGTSTGELFF

v_call: TRBV29-1
j_call: TRBJ2-7
cdr3_aa: CSNNRGEQYF

v_call: TRBV20-1
j_call: TRBJ1-3
cdr3_aa: CSAKISRAGDPSGNTIYF

v_call: TRBV19
j_call: TRBJ2-3
cdr3_aa: CASSVWAEPRGTQYF

v_call: TRBV9
j_call: TRBJ1-2
cdr3_aa: CASSVESGRGYGYTF

v_call: TRBV12-3/TRBV12-4
j_call: TRBJ1-2
cdr3_aa: CASSQRRNTEYYGYTF

v_call: TRBV4-2
j_call: TRBJ2-7
cdr3_aa: CASSQVTGETFSSSYEQYF

v_call: TRBV27
j_call: TRBJ1-1
cdr3_aa: CASSQRVSDTEAFF

v_call: TRBV11-2
j_call: TRBJ1-2
cdr3_aa: CASSLEARTYGYTF

v_call: TRBV5-5
j_call: TRBJ1-5
cdr3_aa: CASSLRGSGQPQHF

v_call: TRBV7-2
j_call: TRBJ2-7
cdr3_aa: CASSPNSGTPYEQYF

v_call: TRBV10-2
j_call: TRBJ1-2
cdr3_aa: CATKAEGQGDGYTF

v_call: TRBV29-1
j_call: TRBJ1-2
cdr3_aa: CSVEEGRYGYTF

v_call: TRBV20-1
j_call: TRBJ1-3
cdr3_aa: CSAIEETGRGYTIYF

v_call: TRBV6-1
j_call: TRBJ2-2
cdr3_aa: CASSWDSGAGELFF

v_call: TRBV7-6
j_call: TRBJ2-2
cdr3_aa: CASSVTSSATNTGELSW

v_call: TRBV9
j_call: TRBJ2-2
cdr3_aa: CASSVGAGGGTGELFF

v_call: TRBV29-1
j_call: TRBJ2-7
cdr3_aa: CSGVLSYEQYF

v_call: TRBV29-1
j_call: TRBJ1-2
cdr3_aa: CSVEPGAPNYGYTF

v_call: TRBV20-1
j_call: TRBJ2-1
cdr3_aa: CSAPSGRSYNEQFF

v_call: TRBV5-1
j_call: TRBJ2-3
cdr3_aa: CASSGSPRGDTQYF

v_call: TRBV12-3/TRBV12-4
j_call: TRBJ1-5
cdr3_aa: CASDPTGQGSQPQHF

v_call: TRBV2
j_call: TRBJ1-6
cdr3_aa: CASLGQVGSPLHF

v_call: TRBV7-9
j_call: TRBJ2-6
cdr3_aa: CASSSLKGLYVLTF

v_call: TRBV15
j_call: TRBJ2-7
cdr3_aa: CATSFRAGTVYEQYF

v_call: TRBV5-6
j_call: TRBJ1-5
cdr3_aa: CASSKEMGVTQPQHF

v_call: TRBV15
j_call: TRBJ2-7
cdr3_aa: CATSRGPGEQYF

v_call: TRBV7-9
j_call: TRBJ1-2
cdr3_aa: CASSARAGGGYTF

v_call: TRBV10-1
j_call: TRBJ1-2
cdr3_aa: CASSETLRDRELAYGYTF

v_call: TRBV5-8
j_call: TRBJ2-7
cdr3_aa: CASSYLAGTQYF

v_call: TRBV2
j_call: TRBJ2-7
cdr3_aa: CASSKEGIGEQYF

v_call: TRBV10-3
j_call: TRBJ2-7
cdr3_aa: CAISESPTGRDEQYF